These 23 T cell receptor beta chains were all obtained from the same sample, sequenced in a study of blood T cells in healthy people across ages. The use of a sample-barcoded 5' primer and a J-beta primer mix characterized a second PCR of roughly 6 to 11 cycles. In TCRdb, the 5' RACE reads were re-called with MiXCR into one record per CDR3 protein. The sample consists of around 690,000 distinct CDR3 sequences, 58% of them appearing once. Material: blood. The receptors stem from a man between 60 and 75 years old in good health.

This clonotype was picked up a small number of times. The V call is TRBV3-1, the J call TRBJ2-5; D may be TRBD1 or TRBD2 (5 bases each). CDR1 is LGHDT, CDR2 YNNKEL, per germline (reference sequence). V dropped 5 bases and J dropped 5 bases, with 15 bases sitting between them. The CDR3 runs to 14 residues. CDR3 nucleotide sequence: TGTGCCAGCAGCAACGGGGCCTCCAGGGAGACCCAGTACTTC. Translation: CASSNGASRETQYF.

This clonotype was detected only a few times. The J gene is TRBJ2-6, the V gene TRBV11-2; D is unresolved. Germline CDR1 reads SGHAT; CDR2 reads FQNNGV. The ends were cut back, 7 bases at V and 0 bases at J, with 16 bases in the middle. The CDR3 loop spans 17 amino acids. The CDR3 DNA sequence: TGTGCCAGCAAGACTCTACTTCGAAACTCTGGGGCCAACGTCCTGACTTTC. As protein: CASKTLLRNSGANVLTF.

This clonotype was counted between two and nine times. The rearrangement joins TRBV5-1 to TRBJ2-7, with 10 bases lining up with TRBD1. The CDR3 spans 14 residues. Germline loops: CDR1 SGHRS, CDR2 YFSETQ. V was pared by 5 bases and J by 3 bases, with 5 bases of the junction left unmatched. CDR3 bases: TGCGCCAGCAGTTCGACAGGGGGCATCTACGAGCAGTACTTC. It codes for CASSSTGGIYEQYF.

This clonotype has a single count. The chain uses TRBV7-6 and TRBJ2-2; TRBD1 matches 7 bases. The germline CDR1 and CDR2 sequences are SGHVS and FNYEAQ. The junction had 10 bases not matched to a gene; V was cut back by 3 bases and J by 3 bases. The CDR3 runs to 17 residues. The CDR3 DNA reads TGTGCCAGCAGCTTCAGGGGGAGTGGGGGATACACCGGGGAGCTGTTTTTT. It yields the protein CASSFRGSGGYTGELFF.

This clonotype was recorded once. V usage is TRBV29-1 and J usage is TRBJ1-1; D unresolved. In germline, CDR1 is SQVTM, CDR2 ANQGSEA. The CDR3 has 13 residues. Trimming took off 7 bases at V and 1 base at J, with 13 bases between the two ends. The DNA for the CDR3 is TGCAGCGCTGAGGCACAGAAGAACACTGAAGCTTTCTTT. It codes for CSAEAQKNTEAFF.

The chain uses TRBV5-1 and TRBJ2-1, with TRBD2 identical over 7 bases. Germline CDR1 is SGHRS and CDR2 is YFSETQ. The CDR3 sequence is 17 residues long. J lost 2 bases, V lost 0 bases, and 8 bases had no gene match. CDR3 sequence: CASSLAWGGRTYNEQFF. The CDR3 DNA follows: TGCGCCAGCAGCTTGGCCTGGGGGGGAAGGACCTACAATGAGCAGTTCTTC.

J is TRBJ2-1 and V is TRBV21-1; the table names TRBD1, a call not compared with the DNA. TRBV21-1 is listed as a pseudogene. The CDR3 is made up of 16 amino acids. This chain's CDR3 is CASSKTGLTGGDEQFF. In DNA, the CDR3 is TGTGCCAGCAGCAAGACAGGTCTCACAGGAGGGGATGAGCAGTTCTTC.

This clonotype was counted between two and nine times. The J gene is TRBJ2-5, the V gene TRBV7-9; 8 nucleotides agree with TRBD1. The CDR3 covers 14 residues. The trim removed 4 bases at V and 2 bases at J, leaving 3 bases unmatched. Germline CDR1 SEHNR, CDR2 FQNEAQ (reference sequence). In DNA form, the CDR3 reads TGTGCCAGCAGCTCACAGGGGGGTCAAGAGACCCAGTACTTC. Protein sequence: CASSSQGGQETQYF.

The rearrangement links TRBV2 to TRBJ2-4, with 10 nucleotides matching TRBD2. Per germline, CDR1 SNHLY and CDR2 FYNNEI. V was clipped by 6 bases and J by 5 bases; unmatched bases: 4. The CDR3 loop spans 14 amino acids. The CDR3, as DNA: TGTGCCAGCAGACCTGGGACTAGCGAAAACATTCAGTACTTC. Encoded protein: CASRPGTSENIQYF.

V is TRBV15 and J is TRBJ2-7; D remains unclear. The V end was cut by 3 bases, the J end by 4 bases, with 19 bases between. CDR1 is LNHNV, CDR2 YYDKDF, per germline (reference sequence). The CDR3 contains 16 residues. The DNA for the CDR3 is TGTGCCACCAGCAGGGACCCAAGGCAGGTCTTATACGAGCAGTACTTC. This encodes CATSRDPRQVLYEQYF. Variable domain in full (rest from reference TRBV15 and TRBJ2-7): DAMVIQNPRYQVTQFGKPVTLSCSQTLNHNVMYWYQQKSSQAPKLLFHYYDKDFNNEADTPDNFQSRRPNTSFCFLDIRSPGLGDTAMYLCATSRDPRQVLYEQYFGPGTRLTVT.

The rearrangement joins TRBV5-1 to TRBJ2-1; TRBD2 aligns across 10 bases. The V segment lost 0 bases and the J segment 7 bases; nucleotides outside the gene matches: 7. Germline loops: CDR1 SGHRS, CDR2 YFSETQ. The length of the CDR3 is 16 residues. The CDR3 DNA is TGCGCCAGCAGCTTGGAGGTCCTAGCGGGGGTAAATGAGCAGTTCTTC. Its protein is CASSLEVLAGVNEQFF.

The gene calls are TRBV5-1 and TRBJ1-2; D is unresolved. This CDR3 contains 14 residues. From germline, CDR1 is SGHRS and CDR2 YFSETQ. Trimming stripped 4 bases from V and 8 bases from J, with 18 bases between. The CDR3 spells CASSPSRRERGYTF. CDR3 nucleotide sequence: TGCGCCAGCAGCCCCTCTCGGAGGGAGAGGGGCTACACCTTC.

The chain links TRBV7-2 to TRBJ1-5, with a weak D call TRBD1 (5 bases). This CDR3 spans 13 amino acids. The V end was cut by 3 bases, the J end by 7 bases, with 10 bases between. CDR1 is SGHTA, CDR2 FQGNSA, per germline. In nucleotides, the CDR3 is TGTGCCAGCAGCTTCGGGGGTAGACAGCCCCAGCATTTT. It encodes CASSFGGRQPQHF.

The genes are TRBV7-9 and TRBJ2-4, with D perhaps matching TRBD1 (6 bases). Trimming removed 5 bases at V and 4 bases at J, with 12 bases between. The germline V gene has CDR1 SEHNR and CDR2 FQNEAQ (reference sequence). The CDR3 is made up of 14 amino acids. CDR3 bases: TGTGCCAGCAGCAACAGGGACGGGAAAAACATTCAGTACTTC. Protein: CASSNRDGKNIQYF.

This clonotype came up a few times. V and J are TRBV3-1 and TRBJ1-2; 8 nucleotides align to TRBD1. From germline, CDR1 is LGHDT and CDR2 YNNKEL (reference sequence). With 4 bases clipped from V and 3 bases from J, the junction kept 4 bases outside the gene matches. The CDR3 runs 14 residues. CDR3 DNA: TGTGCCAGCAGCCTCGGACAGGGCCACTATGGCTACACCTTC. It encodes CASSLGQGHYGYTF.

CDR3 nucleotide sequence: TGTGCCATCAGTGGGCAGGCGCACTCCTACGAGCAGTACTTC. It encodes CAISGQAHSYEQYF. This chain uses TRBV10-3 with TRBJ2-7; D gene ambiguous. The CDR3 totals 14 residues. V lost 4 bases, J lost 0 bases, and 10 bases lay in between. From germline, CDR1 is ENHRY and CDR2 SYGVKD.

This clonotype turned up a few times. The chain uses TRBV12-3 or TRBV12-4 and TRBJ2-4; 10 bases agree with TRBD2. V was clipped by 5 bases and J by 6 bases; unmatched bases: 10. CDR3 length: 16 amino acids. The CDR3 is CASSPRLAGSGNIQYF. CDR3 in DNA: TGTGCCAGCAGTCCCCGACTAGCGGGTTCGGGAAACATTCAGTACTTC.

The chain combines TRBV3-1 with TRBJ2-1, with 9 bases lining up with TRBD2. The CDR3 runs 14 residues. CDR1 is LGHDT, CDR2 YNNKEL, per germline (reference sequence). After removal of 0 bases from V and 9 bases from J, the junction contained 3 bases not matched to a gene. The DNA for the CDR3 is TGTGCCAGCAGCCAAGATGGGACTAGCATTGAGCAGTTCTTC. Its protein is CASSQDGTSIEQFF.

This clonotype has just one count. The chain uses TRBV7-2 and TRBJ2-3, with D tentatively TRBD2 (6 bases). The CDR3 totals 16 residues. V lost 3 bases and J lost 5, with 18 bases in between. The germline gives CDR1 SGHTA, CDR2 FQGNSA. In DNA form, the CDR3 reads TGTGCCAGCAGCTTTGGTCCCGGGACTTTAAAAGATACGCAGTATTTT. Translating gives CASSFGPGTLKDTQYF.

The chain joins TRBV7-9 to TRBJ1-6; D gene ambiguous. The CDR3 consists of 15 residues. The germline gives CDR1 SEHNR, CDR2 FQNEAQ (reference sequence). The germline V and J ends were trimmed by 5 bases and 6 bases, with 14 bases remaining between them. The CDR3 DNA reads TGTGCCAGCAGCCTCACCGTGGCAATTAATTCACCCCTCCACTTT. Amino acid sequence: CASSLTVAINSPLHF.

The chain employs TRBV6-5 and TRBJ2-1, with TRBD1 matching over 8 bases. Unmatched junction bases numbered 4, after V lost 6 bases and J lost 9 bases. The CDR3 is 12 residues long. Germline V gene lookup returns CDR1 MNHEY and CDR2 SVGAGI. CDR3 sequence (DNA): TGTGCCAGCAGCAGGACAGGGTTTGAGCAGTTCTTC. This translates into CASSRTGFEQFF.

This clonotype turned up a few times. J is TRBJ1-2 and V is TRBV29-1; perhaps TRBD1 as D (6 bases). The CDR3 contains 13 residues. The V gene's germline CDR1 is SQVTM and CDR2 ANQGSEA. The germline V and J ends were trimmed by 0 bases and 7 bases, with 12 bases remaining between them. The CDR3 nucleotides are TGCAGCGTTGAAGATAGGATGGGGGCTGGCTACACCTTC. This sequence encodes CSVEDRMGAGYTF. The complete variable domain, with remaining parts taken from reference TRBV29-1 and TRBJ1-2, reads SAVISQKPSRDICQRGTSLTIQCQVDSQVTMMFWYRQQPGQSLTLIATANQGSEATYESGFVIDKFPISRPNLTFSTLTVSNMSPEDSSIYLCSVEDRMGAGYTFGSGTRLTVV.

This chain links TRBV6-1 with TRBJ2-1, with D unclear. Germline CDR1 is MNHNS and CDR2 is SASEGT. The length of the CDR3 is 14 residues. Trimming took 7 bases from V and 1 from J, leaving 11 bases between them. CDR3 region: CASKVRTSYNEQFF. The DNA for the CDR3 is TGTGCCAGCAAGGTCAGGACGTCCTACAATGAGCAGTTCTTC.